This T cell receptor beta chain is drawn from a study of low-dose radiotherapy and immunotherapy resistance in tumors. Time point indicated: after trial treatment. As to treatment: LDRT plus nivolumab, ipilimumab, low-dose cyclophosphamide and aspirin (RACIN trial). TRAV and TRBV primers primed cDNA for both TCRalpha and TCRbeta. Amplification of TCRs used a constant-region primer and V-primer adapter for around 18 PCR cycles. TCRdb reanalysed the reads using MiXCR and keeps one entry per CDR3 protein. Of approximately 91,000 distinct CDR3 sequences listed, 20% to 25% are singletons. The CDR3 is made up of 16 amino acids. Trimming removed 10 bases from V and 7 bases from J, with 27 bases in between. Of note for this clonotype: This sequence is one base from a far larger clone and is likely a read error.

The source material was PBMCs, sampled after low-dose radiotherapy plus immunotherapy. The TCR sequence derives from a female donor with ovarian cancer. This sequence joins TRBV5-3 and TRBJ2-1; D possibly corresponds to TRBD2 (6 bases). TRBV5-3 is an ORF, with its function uncertain. For the CDR3, the DNA is TGTGCCTGCAGCGGGCGACAGCAAACAATGATGAATGAGCAGTTCTTC. As protein: CACSGRQQTMMNEQFF.